The 18 T cell receptor beta chains reported below all come from one sample, sequenced in a study of blood T cell repertoires in COVID-19. Profiling relied on immunoSEQ multiplex PCR, and the TCRdb table lists in-frame clones only, not all of them. The repertoire holds 150,000 to 200,000 clones, with roughly nine tenths as singletons. Sequencing was carried out using peripheral blood. The receptors shown here come from a woman in her sixties with COVID-19, enrolled during active disease.

The gene calls are TRBV5-1 and TRBJ1-4; D not resolved. CDR1 and CDR2 (germline): SGHRS, YFSETQ. Trimming took off 2 bases at V and 4 bases at J, with 9 bases between the two ends. There are 14 residues in the CDR3. The CDR3 DNA sequence: TGCGCCAGCAGCTTTCTAGGACTTAATGAAAAACTGTTTTTT. Its protein is CASSFLGLNEKLFF. The variable domain in full, completed from reference TRBV5-1 and TRBJ1-4, reads KAGVTQTPRYLIKTRGQQVTLSCSPISGHRSVSWYQQTPGQGLQFLFEYFSETQRNKGNFPGRFSGRQFSNSRSEMNVSTLELGDSALYLCASSFLGLNEKLFFGSGTQLSVL.

This chain uses TRBV6-2 or TRBV6-3 with TRBJ2-7; 8 positions agree with TRBD1. From germline, CDR1 is MNHEY and CDR2 SVGEGT. The CDR3 length is 13 residues. Germline trimming cut 5 bases from V and 6 bases from J; bases unmatched to any gene: 6. The DNA of the CDR3 is TGTGCCAGCAGTAGGGACAGGAGTTTCGAGCAGTACTTC. Translation: CASSRDRSFEQYF.

The chain links TRBV2 to TRBJ2-1, with 14 bases identical to TRBD2. This CDR3 contains 16 residues. Germline CDR1 reads SNHLY; CDR2 reads FYNNEI. V shed 6 bases and J 8 bases; nucleotides not matched to a gene: 9. The CDR3 loop reads CASSRLAGGPGDEQFF. The CDR3 bases are TGTGCCAGCAGCAGACTAGCGGGAGGGCCTGGGGATGAGCAGTTCTTC.

The chain employs TRBV4-1 and TRBJ2-1; tentatively, D is TRBD2 (5 bases). The CDR3 is 16 amino acids. Deletions cut 0 bases from V and 8 bases from J, with 17 bases between. Per the germline V gene, CDR1 is MGHRA and CDR2 is YSYEKL. This CDR3 reads CASSQDGRGPADEQFF. The CDR3 DNA reads as TGCGCCAGCAGCCAAGATGGGAGAGGGCCGGCTGATGAGCAGTTCTTC.

The table lists this clone with a count of one. This chain uses TRBV19 with TRBJ1-4; TRBD1 matches 7 bases. V shed 5 bases and J 2 bases; nucleotides not matched to a gene: 5. The CDR3 sequence is 15 residues long. Germline V CDR1 and CDR2: LNHDA, SQIVND (reference sequence). Here the CDR3 DNA reads TGTGCCAGTAGTCATCAGACAGGGACTAATGAAAAACTGTTTTTT. Protein product: CASSHQTGTNEKLFF.

The chain joins TRBV3-1 (or the pseudogene TRBV3-2) to TRBJ2-3; maybe TRBD1 (5 bases). Germline-derived CDR1 and CDR2 are LGHDT and YNNKEL (reference sequence). This CDR3 contains 18 residues. V was clipped by 3 bases and J by 0 bases, with 19 bases between them. This CDR3 reads CASSQYRPWQTSTDTQYF. In DNA, the CDR3 is TGTGCCAGCAGCCAGTACAGGCCCTGGCAGACTAGCACAGATACGCAGTATTTT.

This chain uses TRBV5-1 with TRBJ2-1, with D perhaps matching TRBD1 (6 bases). The germline CDR1 and CDR2 sequences are SGHRS and YFSETQ. CDR3 length equals 15 residues. The V end lost 0 bases, the J end lost 2 bases, and 9 bases lay between the germline ends. For the CDR3, the DNA is TGCGCCAGCAGCTTGGCGACAGGAGCCTACAATGAGCAGTTCTTC. The encoded protein is CASSLATGAYNEQFF. The full variable domain, its missing parts supplied by reference TRBV5-1 and TRBJ2-1, is KAGVTQTPRYLIKTRGQQVTLSCSPISGHRSVSWYQQTPGQGLQFLFEYFSETQRNKGNFPGRFSGRQFSNSRSEMNVSTLELGDSALYLCASSLATGAYNEQFFGPGTRLTVL.

This clone was seen once. The chain employs TRBV27 and TRBJ2-7; TRBD1 is a possible D gene (5 bases). CDR1 is MNHEY and CDR2 is SMNVEV in the germline V gene (reference sequence). This CDR3 contains 14 residues. The V gene lost 2 bases and the J gene lost 5 bases, with 13 bases spanning the gap. CDR3 residues: CASSLRRVGNEQYF. The CDR3 nucleotides are TGTGCCAGCAGTTTACGCAGGGTAGGCAACGAGCAGTACTTC.

Remarks on this clone: The junction departs from germline at one end; a sequencing error may be responsible. The genes are TRBV30 and TRBJ2-7; D gene uncertain. The CDR3 spans 13 residues. CDR1 is GTSNPN and CDR2 is SVGIG in the germline V gene (reference sequence). CDR3 DNA: TGTGCCTGGACTCCCCGCCCAGGTTACGGGCAGTACTTC. Protein: CAWTPRPGYGQYF.

The chain recombines TRBV5-1 with TRBJ2-2; 8 bases map to TRBD1. This CDR3 has 16 amino acids. Looked up from germline, CDR1 is SGHRS and CDR2 is YFSETQ. V shed 5 bases and J 4 bases; nucleotides not matched to a gene: 10. CDR3 sequence reads: CASRYTGGVGTGELFF. The CDR3 bases are TGCGCCAGCAGATACACAGGGGGAGTGGGCACCGGGGAGCTGTTTTTT.

The J gene is TRBJ2-1, the V gene TRBV19; the match to TRBD1 covers 11 bases. The CDR3 has 14 residues. V trimming: 9 bases; J trimming: 8 bases; junction bases outside the gene matches: 9. From germline, CDR1 is LNHDA and CDR2 SQIVND (reference sequence). The CDR3 reads CASTGQGGRDEQFF. The CDR3 region has the DNA TGTGCCAGCACGGGACAGGGGGGACGCGATGAGCAGTTCTTC.

The chain couples TRBV7-9 to TRBJ2-1; 7 nucleotides match TRBD1. After removal of 9 bases from V and 3 bases from J, the junction contained 5 bases not matched to a gene. This CDR3 contains 13 residues. Looked up from germline, CDR1 is SEHNR and CDR2 is FQNEAQ (reference sequence). CDR3 amino acids: CASSGTVYNEQFF. Written as DNA, the CDR3 is TGTGCCAGTTCCGGGACAGTCTACAATGAGCAGTTCTTC. Supplemented by reference TRBV7-9 and TRBJ2-1, the full variable domain reads DTGVSQNPRHKITKRGQNVTFRCDPISEHNRLYWYRQTLGQGPEFLTYFQNEAQLEKSRLLSDRFSAERPKGSFSTLEIQRTEQGDSAMYLCASSGTVYNEQFFGPGTRLTVL.

The chain employs TRBV9 and TRBJ2-1, with 9 bases matching TRBD2. CDR1 and CDR2 from the germline V gene are SGDLS and YYNGEE. V lost 0 bases, J lost 3 bases, and 7 bases stayed unmatched. The CDR3 length is 17 residues. CDR3 DNA: TGTGCCAGCAGCGTAGGGTTGCGGGAGGGCCGCTACAATGAGCAGTTCTTC. The encoded protein is CASSVGLREGRYNEQFF. Variable domain in full (rest from reference TRBV9 and TRBJ2-1): DSGVTQTPKHLITATGQRVTLRCSPRSGDLSVYWYQQSLDQGLQFLIQYYNGEERAKGNILERFSAQQFPDLHSELNLSSLELGDSALYFCASSVGLREGRYNEQFFGPGTRLTVL.

This chain connects TRBV29-1 to TRBJ1-6; TRBD1 matches at 9 bases. From germline, CDR1 is SQVTM and CDR2 ANQGSEA. CDR3 size: 15 residues. The J segment lost 6 bases and the V segment lost 7 bases, leaving 10 bases of the junction unmatched. The CDR3 DNA follows: TGCAGCGCTAGGGACAGGGAAGGGGGTAATTCACCCCTCCACTTT. This sequence encodes CSARDREGGNSPLHF.

V gene TRBV18 combines with J gene TRBJ2-5; D possibly corresponds to TRBD2 (5 bases). Germline values: CDR1 KGHSH, CDR2 LQKENI. V was trimmed by 2 bases and J by 2 bases, leaving 9 bases between them. CDR3 length equals 14 residues. CDR3 amino acids: CASSPAGLQETQYF. The CDR3 bases are TGTGCCAGCTCACCAGCGGGTCTACAAGAGACCCAGTACTTC.

V usage is TRBV27 and J usage is TRBJ2-3, with TRBD2 identical over 8 bases. With 2 bases clipped from V and 4 bases from J, the junction kept 11 bases outside the gene matches. The CDR3 length is 17 residues. Germline CDR1 reads MNHEY; CDR2 reads SMNVEV (reference sequence). The CDR3 loop reads CASSLPEGREAPDTQYF. The CDR3 nucleotides read TGTGCCAGCAGTTTACCTGAAGGGCGGGAGGCCCCAGATACGCAGTATTTT.

This clone came up a few times. The chain recombines TRBV30 with TRBJ1-4; D possibly corresponds to TRBD1 (6 bases). This CDR3 has 12 amino acids. Looked up from germline, CDR1 is GTSNPN and CDR2 is SVGIG (reference sequence). The V and J ends lost 3 bases and 14 bases respectively, with 16 bases between them. CDR3 nucleotides: TGTGCCTGGAGCAAAGGGGGTAATTGGCTGTTTTTT. Amino acid sequence: CAWSKGGNWLFF. The full variable domain, with the rest looked up from reference TRBV30 and TRBJ1-4, is SQTIHQWPATLVQPVGSPLSLECTVEGTSNPNLYWYRQAAGRGLQLLFYSVGIGQISSEVPQNLSASRPQDRQFILSSKKLLLSDSGFYLCAWSKGGNWLFFGSGTQLSVL.

V usage is TRBV6-5 and J usage is TRBJ1-3; the match to TRBD1 covers 10 bases. This CDR3 spans 14 amino acids. V lost 8 bases to trimming and J lost 1 base; unmatched junction nucleotides: 2. From germline, CDR1 is MNHEY and CDR2 SVGAGI. In nucleotides, the CDR3 is TGTGCCAGCCGGACAGGGGGGTCTGGAAACACCATATATTTT. This gives the protein CASRTGGSGNTIYF.